Listed here are 19 T cell receptor beta chains from one sample, sequenced in a study of blood T cell repertoires in COVID-19. Generated by immunoSEQ multiplex PCR, the TCRdb table keeps only in-frame clones and is missing some. The sample lists roughly 250,000 clones, 83% occurring once. Sequencing was carried out using peripheral blood. These receptors originate from a man aged 35 to 55 with active or convalescent COVID-19.

The chain couples TRBV3-1 (or the pseudogene TRBV3-2) to TRBJ1-2; D gene uncertain. The CDR3 is 14 amino acids. CDR1 and CDR2 from the germline V gene are LGHDT and YNNKEL (reference sequence). V lost 2 bases, J lost 1 base, and 8 bases lay in between. The DNA for the CDR3 is TGTGCCAGCAGCCAAACCACAGTTAACTATGGCTACACCTTC. Its translation: CASSQTTVNYGYTF.

The V gene is TRBV12-3 or TRBV12-4, the J gene TRBJ1-2, with D possibly matching TRBD1 (6 bases). The V gene lost 6 bases and the J gene lost 8 bases, with 16 bases spanning the gap. This CDR3 spans 13 amino acids. The chain's CDR3 is CASSPGQIGGYTF. For the CDR3, the DNA is TGTGCCAGCAGCCCGGGACAAATCGGGGGCTACACCTTC.

The V call is TRBV10-3, the J call TRBJ1-1; 10 nucleotides agree with TRBD1. V was clipped by 0 bases and J by 4 bases; unmatched bases: 5. The length of the CDR3 is 16 residues. CDR1 and CDR2 from the germline V gene are ENHRY and SYGVKD. The CDR3 loop reads CAISESMTGGVTEAFF. The CDR3, as DNA: TGTGCCATCAGTGAGTCCATGACAGGGGGCGTCACTGAAGCTTTCTTT.

The chain combines TRBV3-1 (or the pseudogene TRBV3-2) with TRBJ1-1; D gene uncertain. Germline CDR1 is LGHDT and CDR2 is YNNKEL (reference sequence). The CDR3 loop spans 12 amino acids. Deletions cut 3 bases from V and 8 bases from J, with 10 bases between. The CDR3 here is CASSQLPGEAFF. The CDR3 DNA is TGTGCCAGCAGCCAGCTTCCCGGGGAAGCTTTCTTT.

The rearrangement joins TRBV6-5 to TRBJ2-2, with D hard to call. This CDR3 is built from 15 residues. The ends were cut back, 2 bases at V and 2 bases at J, with 9 bases in the middle. Germline V gene sequence: CDR1 MNHEY, CDR2 SVGAGI. The CDR3 DNA sequence: TGTGCCAGCAGTTACGGTCGCGGAAACACCGGGGAGCTGTTTTTT. As protein: CASSYGRGNTGELFF.

This chain links TRBV20-1 with TRBJ1-2, with D unclear. The V end was cut by 4 bases, the J end by 8 bases, with 8 bases between. Germline CDR1 reads DFQATT; CDR2 reads SNEGSKA (reference sequence). The CDR3 extends over 10 amino acids. The CDR3 DNA follows: TGCAGTGCTACGAGGGAGGGCTACACCTTC. Its protein product is CSATREGYTF.

The chain uses TRBV9 and TRBJ1-1, with D uncertain. This CDR3 spans 13 amino acids. Trimming removed 2 bases at V and 4 bases at J, with 9 bases between. CDR1 is SGDLS, CDR2 YYNGEE, per germline. The CDR3 spells CASSVQLSTEAFF. The CDR3 coding sequence is TGTGCCAGCAGCGTCCAGTTATCCACTGAAGCTTTCTTT.

This clone was recorded once. This rearrangement joins TRBV19 to TRBJ2-2, with 8 bases aligning to TRBD1. The trim removed 7 bases at V and 1 base at J, leaving 5 bases unmatched. The CDR3 sequence is 15 residues long. Germline loops: CDR1 LNHDA, CDR2 SQIVND (reference sequence). The CDR3 reads CASIPGQVNTGELFF. The CDR3 coding sequence is TGTGCCAGTATTCCGGGACAGGTGAACACCGGGGAGCTGTTTTTT.

The table lists this clone with a few counts. The chain links TRBV7-8 to TRBJ1-6; 9 bases fit TRBD1. Germline V gene data show CDR1 as SGHVS and CDR2 as FQNEAQ. This CDR3 spans 13 amino acids. The V gene end was trimmed by 8 bases and the J gene end by 10 bases; junction bases not matched to a gene: 6. Written as DNA, the CDR3 is TGTGCCAGCTCGAGGGACAGGGAATCACCCCTCCACTTT. The encoded protein is CASSRDRESPLHF.

The genes are TRBV4-1 and TRBJ1-1; a possible D gene is TRBD1 (6 bases). This CDR3 has 15 amino acids. V was trimmed by 3 bases and J by 3 bases, leaving 14 bases between them. The germline CDR1 and CDR2 sequences are MGHRA and YSYEKL. Written as DNA, the CDR3 is TGCGCCAGCAGCCAGAAGGACAGACTACACACTGAAGCTTTCTTT. Amino acids: CASSQKDRLHTEAFF.

V usage is TRBV18 and J usage is TRBJ1-1, with a tentative D call TRBD1 (5 bases). From germline, CDR1 is KGHSH and CDR2 LQKENI. The CDR3 has 13 residues. The V gene lost 5 bases and the J gene lost 3 bases, with 10 bases spanning the gap. The CDR3 loop is CASSGGEDTEAFF. CDR3 coding DNA: TGTGCCAGCTCAGGAGGGGAAGACACTGAAGCTTTCTTT.

The chain links TRBV3-1 (or the pseudogene TRBV3-2) to TRBJ1-6; TRBD1 matches 10 bases. From germline, CDR1 is LGHDT and CDR2 YNNKEL (reference sequence). The length of the CDR3 is 16 residues. With 2 bases clipped from V and 6 bases from J, the junction kept 4 bases outside the gene matches. CDR3 in DNA: TGTGCCAGCAGCCAATACGGGACAGGGGCTAATTCACCCCTCCACTTT. Its translation: CASSQYGTGANSPLHF.

The chain carries TRBV28 and TRBJ2-7, with D maybe TRBD2 (6 bases). V lost 4 bases and J 6 bases, leaving 13 bases between the germline ends. The CDR3 has 13 amino acids. Germline V gene data show CDR1 as MDHEN and CDR2 as SYDVKM. The CDR3 sequence is CASSSPTSGEQYF. The CDR3 region has the DNA TGTGCCAGCAGTTCACCGACTAGTGGCGAGCAGTACTTC.

This rearrangement joins TRBV5-1 to TRBJ2-2; 10 nucleotides agree with TRBD2. There are 16 residues in the CDR3. V lost 3 bases to trimming and J lost 6 bases; unmatched junction nucleotides: 8. CDR1 is SGHRS, CDR2 YFSETQ, per germline. CDR3 DNA: TGCGCCAGCAGCTCTAGCGGGAGTTCAATGGCCGGGGAGCTGTTTTTT. It encodes CASSSSGSSMAGELFF.

The chain is built from TRBV5-1 and TRBJ1-1, with a possible D match to TRBD1 (6 bases). Germline loops: CDR1 SGHRS, CDR2 YFSETQ. Trimming shortened V by 0 bases and J by 0 bases, and 12 bases separated the two germline ends. This CDR3 has 16 residues. CDR3 sequence (DNA): TGCGCCAGCAGCTTGGCCCTTGACAGGCTGAACACTGAAGCTTTCTTT. Amino acids: CASSLALDRLNTEAFF.

The V and J genes are TRBV21-1 and TRBJ2-1; TRBD2 was called by the table and not checked on the DNA. TRBV21-1 is given as a pseudogene. This CDR3 comprises 14 residues. The CDR3 reads CASIRGRRSNEQFF. The CDR3 DNA follows: TGTGCCAGCATCCGGGGGAGGAGATCGAATGAGCAGTTCTTC.

J is TRBJ1-3 and V is TRBV6-5, with D unresolved. CDR1 is MNHEY and CDR2 is SVGAGI in the germline V gene. CDR3 size: 15 residues. Trimming removed 3 bases from V and 0 bases from J, with 9 bases in between. The CDR3: CASSYAGYSGNTIYF. The CDR3 DNA follows: TGTGCCAGCAGTTATGCGGGATACTCTGGAAACACCATATATTTT.

This clone was seen just once. This sequence joins TRBV18 and TRBJ2-5, with D unresolved. CDR1 is KGHSH, CDR2 LQKENI, per germline. V was cut by 2 bases and J by 1 base, with 8 bases left in between. CDR3 length equals 14 residues. CDR3 in amino acids: CASSPASLQETQYF. CDR3 bases: TGTGCCAGCTCACCAGCGTCCCTCCAAGAGACCCAGTACTTC.

V gene TRBV7-9 combines with J gene TRBJ1-6; 7 bases align to TRBD1. Germline V gene lookup returns CDR1 SEHNR and CDR2 FQNEAQ (reference sequence). J gave up 5 bases and V 1 base, and 8 bases lay outside the gene matches. The CDR3 has 17 amino acids. The CDR3 DNA reads TGTGCCAGCAGCTTAGGAGCAGGGGGTTCGGATAATTCACCCCTCCACTTT. This translates into CASSLGAGGSDNSPLHF.